This TCR beta chain was identified in a study of response to subunit inactivated influenza vaccine. The table lists this clonotype with a few counts. Germline V gene sequence: CDR1 SEHNR, CDR2 FQNEAQ (reference sequence). CDR3 length: 13 amino acids. V dropped 6 bases and J dropped 8; count of bases not matched to a gene: 6. TCRdb processed the RT-PCR reads anew with MiXCR; each CDR3 protein has one entry. Of 800,000 or so distinct CDR3 sequences in the sample, around 20% were seen once. The rearrangement links TRBV7-9 to TRBJ1-4; TRBD1 matches 7 bases. Sequenced here: PBMCs from blood, sampled about 5 days after vaccination. The TCR originated in a man in his fifties or sixties who received an inactivated influenza vaccine. The DNA of the CDR3 is TGTGCCAGCAGTCAACGGACAGGCGAAAAACTGTTTTTT. Protein sequence: CASSQRTGEKLFF.